This entry describes one T cell receptor (beta chain). The data are from a study of blood T cell repertoires in COVID-19. Study details: Samples taken during acute and convalescent COVID-19 were collected in the United States, Italy and Spain. T cells, B-cell-depleted T cells, or PBMCs supplied cDNA or gDNA.

In the original workflow: Quantification of nucleated cells was approximated via reference gene primer amplification. Only in-frame clones appear in the TCRdb table, and some are missing; sequencing was by immunoSEQ multiplex PCR. D and trimming come from the DNA, and the V and J calls and clone size come from that table. The table records 95,000 or so clones, roughly four fifths of them present only once. The CDR3 contains 13 residues. The trim removed 4 bases at V and 5 bases at J, leaving 4 bases unmatched. Germline assignment: CDR1 SGHRS and CDR2 YFSETQ. In Seattle, patients joined the study during active infection and were tracked longitudinally.

The chain employs TRBV5-1 and TRBJ2-5; TRBD2 aligns across 8 bases. What was sequenced was peripheral blood. The TCR comes from a man at least 80 years old with COVID-19, enrolled during active disease. The CDR3 loop is CASSGGLAETQYF. The CDR3 DNA follows: TGCGCCAGCAGCGGAGGACTAGCCGAGACCCAGTACTTC. The full variable domain, its missing parts supplied by reference TRBV5-1 and TRBJ2-5, is KAGVTQTPRYLIKTRGQQVTLSCSPISGHRSVSWYQQTPGQGLQFLFEYFSETQRNKGNFPGRFSGRQFSNSRSEMNVSTLELGDSALYLCASSGGLAETQYFGPGTRLLVL.